The subject of this entry is one TCR beta chain. The data originate from a study of blood T cell repertoires in COVID-19. Across the whole study: Collection of acute and convalescent COVID-19 samples took place in the United States, Italy and Spain. In each case, the material was cDNA or gDNA derived from T cells, B-cell-depleted T cells, or PBMCs.

As handled by the study authors: Amplification of reference gene primers provided the estimated nucleated cell counts. Here immunoSEQ multiplex PCR was the method, and the copy in TCRdb shows in-frame clones only, minus some. V, J and clone size are taken as reported in that table, and D and trimming were inferred from the DNA itself. The top ten clones hold less than 6.5% of a sample with over 50,000 clones, over 80% of them seen once. The clonotype was recovered from a man between 65 and 85 years old with acute or convalescent COVID-19. The sequenced sample consisted of peripheral blood.

For the CDR3, the DNA is TGTGCCAGCTCACCGGGGAGGGCTCAGCCCCAGCATTTT. It translates to CASSPGRAQPQHF. This chain joins TRBV18 and TRBJ1-5; D uncertain. Trimming shortened V by 3 bases and J by 6 bases, and 9 bases separated the two germline ends. The V gene's germline CDR1 is KGHSH and CDR2 LQKENI. CDR3 length: 13 amino acids.